The 21 T cell receptor beta chains below all came from one sample that was sequenced in a study of a mutant IDH1 vaccine in newly diagnosed glioma. What these receptors recognize is not known. Sequencing was performed with immunoSEQ multiplex PCR; in TCRdb, only in-frame clones are kept and a portion is missing. Among approximately 60,000 clones, 74% were seen once, and the ten largest hold 4.7%. Indicated time point: week 35, safety follow-up. A 20-mer mutant IDH1 peptide at 300 ug was injected subcutaneously with topical imiquimod. Sample: PBMCs, taken from a glioma patient whose treatment included an IDH1 peptide vaccine. The receptors shown here come from a man aged 50-59 years with glioma.

The rearrangement links TRBV29-1 to TRBJ2-3; D gene unclear. The germline gives CDR1 SQVTM, CDR2 ANQGSEA. The CDR3 is 17 residues long. The germline V and J ends were trimmed by 3 bases and 2 bases, with 21 bases remaining between them. CDR3 DNA sequence: TGCAGCGTTGACCAAACTCGGAATACATTTGACACAGATACGCAGTATTTT. The encoded protein is CSVDQTRNTFDTDTQYF.

The chain joins TRBV4-2 to TRBJ1-2; tentatively, D is TRBD1 (6 bases). Germline assignment: CDR1 LGHNA and CDR2 YNFKEQ. The CDR3 totals 13 residues. V was shortened by 0 bases and J by 8 bases, with 10 bases between the two germline ends. The CDR3 nucleotides are TGTGCCAGCAGCCAAGATCTAGGGGGGGGCTACACCTTC. Protein product: CASSQDLGGGYTF.

J is TRBJ2-7 and V is TRBV5-6, with D perhaps TRBD1 (8 bases). Germline V gives CDR1 SGHDT, CDR2 YYEEEE. Between the trimmed V and J ends, which lost 5 bases and 7 bases, there was a span of 16 bases. The CDR3 spans 13 residues. The CDR3 sequence: CASRPGQGGEQYF. CDR3 coding DNA: TGTGCCAGCAGACCAGGACAGGGAGGGGAGCAGTACTTC.

This clone has only a few counts. The chain carries TRBV29-1 and TRBJ1-1; D unclear. CDR1 and CDR2 from the germline V gene are SQVTM and ANQGSEA. This CDR3 has 10 amino acids. V was trimmed by 7 bases and J by 6 bases, leaving 9 bases between them. The CDR3 DNA sequence: TGCAGCGCCGGTTTTGCTGAAGCTTTCTTT. Amino acids: CSAGFAEAFF.

The chain uses TRBV29-1 and TRBJ2-2, with D maybe TRBD2 (6 bases). From germline, CDR1 is SQVTM and CDR2 ANQGSEA. The ends were cut back, 5 bases at V and 0 bases at J, with 16 bases in the middle. The CDR3 covers 16 residues. This CDR3 is CSVKVGGLANTGELFF. CDR3 nucleotides: TGCAGCGTTAAGGTCGGAGGGCTGGCGAACACCGGGGAGCTGTTTTTT.

The rearrangement joins TRBV5-3 to TRBJ2-1, with D tentatively TRBD2 (6 bases). TRBV5-3 is an ORF; its function is uncertain. V was shortened by 2 bases and J by 4 bases, with 19 bases between the two germline ends. This CDR3 contains 17 residues. In DNA form, the CDR3 reads TGTGCCAGAAGCTTTATATCTAGCGAGATATTATACAATGAGCAGTTCTTC. Translation: CARSFISSEILYNEQFF.

The chain is built from TRBV27 and TRBJ2-7, with D perhaps matching TRBD2 (5 bases). Between the trimmed V and J ends, which lost 2 bases and 0 bases, there was a span of 11 bases. This CDR3 contains 15 residues. Germline CDR1 reads MNHEY; CDR2 reads SMNVEV (reference sequence). CDR3 bases: TGTGCCAGCAGTTTAATGGGAGTTAGCTCCTACGAGCAGTACTTC. Translation gives CASSLMGVSSYEQYF.

CDR3 region: CASSEGGGGAANEKLFF. CDR3 in DNA: TGTGCCAGCAGTGAGGGAGGGGGAGGGGCTGCTAATGAAAAACTGTTTTTT. This rearrangement joins TRBV6-1 to TRBJ1-4; the D gene is possibly TRBD1 (6 bases). Germline V gene data show CDR1 as MNHNS and CDR2 as SASEGT. This CDR3 comprises 17 residues. V was trimmed by 3 bases and J by 3 bases, leaving 17 bases between them.

CDR3 loop: CASSLAGSYGYTF. The CDR3 DNA reads as TGTGCCAGCAGCTTAGCAGGGAGCTATGGCTACACCTTC. V is TRBV5-5 and J is TRBJ1-2; D may be TRBD1 (5 bases). Germline V gives CDR1 SGHKS, CDR2 YYEKEE (reference sequence). With 2 bases removed from V and 4 bases from J, the gap between germline ends came to 9 bases. The CDR3 spans 13 residues.

J is TRBJ2-1 and V is TRBV30; 8 bases align to TRBD2. The CDR3 spans 12 residues. Looked up from germline, CDR1 is GTSNPN and CDR2 is SVGIG (reference sequence). The trim removed 6 bases at V and 8 bases at J, leaving 6 bases unmatched. The CDR3 is CACPRGGDEQFF. The CDR3 nucleotides are TGTGCCTGCCCACGGGGGGGAGATGAGCAGTTCTTC.

This clone was observed a few times. The rearrangement links TRBV2 to TRBJ1-1, with unresolved D. The ends were cut back, 3 bases at V and 4 bases at J, with 9 bases in the middle. The germline CDR1 and CDR2 sequences are SNHLY and FYNNEI. CDR3 length: 13 amino acids. The CDR3 sequence is CASSDERSTEAFF. The CDR3 DNA is TGTGCCAGCAGTGACGAGCGGAGCACTGAAGCTTTCTTT. Using reference TRBV2 and TRBJ1-1 for the parts outside the CDR3, the full variable domain is EPEVTQTPSHQVTQMGQEVILRCVPISNHLYFYWYRQILGQKVEFLVSFYNNEISEKSEIFDDQFSVERPDGSNFTLKIRSTKLEDSAMYFCASSDERSTEAFFGQGTRLTVV.

The genes are TRBV2 and TRBJ1-5; D perhaps matches TRBD1 (6 bases). The CDR3 sequence is 15 residues long. Germline loops: CDR1 SNHLY, CDR2 FYNNEI. The V end was cut by 6 bases, the J end by 0 bases, with 12 bases between. The CDR3: CASRRQAHSNQPQHF. The CDR3 coding sequence is TGTGCCAGCAGGAGACAGGCGCATAGCAATCAGCCCCAGCATTTT.

The chain uses TRBV10-3 and TRBJ1-2; TRBD1 matches at 8 bases. Germline V gene data show CDR1 as ENHRY and CDR2 as SYGVKD. This CDR3 is built from 15 residues. V was pared by 2 bases and J by 3 bases, with 5 bases of the junction left unmatched. The CDR3 is CAISEQTGEHYGYTF. In DNA, the CDR3 is TGTGCCATCAGTGAGCAGACAGGGGAGCACTATGGCTACACCTTC.

The genes are TRBV18 and TRBJ2-7; a weak D match, TRBD1 (7 bases). The CDR3 spans 14 residues. V was cut by 3 bases and J by 7 bases, with 16 bases left in between. Germline CDR1 KGHSH, CDR2 LQKENI. The CDR3 sequence: CASSPEGATEEQYF. CDR3 in DNA: TGTGCCAGCTCACCGGAGGGGGCTACTGAAGAGCAGTACTTC.

This clone has a handful of counts. This chain joins TRBV29-1 and TRBJ1-1; TRBD1 is a possible D gene (5 bases). Per germline, CDR1 SQVTM and CDR2 ANQGSEA. The CDR3 consists of 13 residues. With 6 bases removed from V and 0 bases from J, the gap between germline ends came to 11 bases. The CDR3 nucleotides read TGCAGCGTGAGAGGGGAGGTGAACACTGAAGCTTTCTTT. Translating it yields CSVRGEVNTEAFF. The full variable domain, with the rest looked up from reference TRBV29-1 and TRBJ1-1, is SAVISQKPSRDICQRGTSLTIQCQVDSQVTMMFWYRQQPGQSLTLIATANQGSEATYESGFVIDKFPISRPNLTFSTLTVSNMSPEDSSIYLCSVRGEVNTEAFFGQGTRLTVV.

The chain links TRBV5-6 to TRBJ1-4; perhaps TRBD1 as D (6 bases). The germline V gene encodes CDR1 SGHDT and CDR2 YYEEEE. Trimming took 1 base from V and 2 from J, leaving 12 bases between them. The CDR3 runs to 16 residues. The CDR3 DNA is TGTGCCAGCAGCTTGTATGGGGGGGCTACTAATGAAAAACTGTTTTTT. Encoded protein: CASSLYGGATNEKLFF.

V gene TRBV29-1 combines with J gene TRBJ2-5; D ambiguous. Trimming pared 8 bases from V and 2 bases from J, leaving 9 bases between. The CDR3 is 11 residues long. Germline values: CDR1 SQVTM, CDR2 ANQGSEA. The CDR3 loop is CSLWVQETQYF. DNA of the CDR3: TGCAGCCTCTGGGTTCAAGAGACCCAGTACTTC.

This chain connects TRBV4-3 to TRBJ2-5; 11 bases are a match to TRBD2. The V segment lost 4 bases and the J segment 5 bases; nucleotides outside the gene matches: 6. The CDR3 contains 15 residues. The germline gives CDR1 LGHNA, CDR2 YSLEER. The CDR3 DNA is TGCGCCAGCAGCCTTTCGACTAGCGGGACCGAGACCCAGTACTTC. Translation gives CASSLSTSGTETQYF.

The chain joins TRBV28 to TRBJ1-5, with TRBD1 matching 7 bases. CDR1 is MDHEN and CDR2 is SYDVKM in the germline V gene. The CDR3 covers 16 residues. J lost 5 bases, V lost 4 bases, and 11 bases had no gene match. The CDR3, as DNA: TGTGCCAGCAGTTCCGCGACAGGGATGGGAGATCAGCCCCAGCATTTT. Translating gives CASSSATGMGDQPQHF.

This rearrangement joins TRBV5-6 to TRBJ2-3; 7 bases agree with TRBD1. Germline V lookup: CDR1 SGHDT, CDR2 YYEEEE. The CDR3 runs to 16 residues. Germline trimming cut 5 bases from V and 0 bases from J; bases unmatched to any gene: 9. CDR3 coding DNA: TGTGCCAGCAGTTTTCCCGGGACAGATAGCACAGATACGCAGTATTTT. It is translated as CASSFPGTDSTDTQYF.

CDR3 DNA: TGCAGCGTTGAGGAACAGGGAATTAACACTGAAGCTTTCTTT. The encoded protein is CSVEEQGINTEAFF. The chain is built from TRBV29-1 and TRBJ1-1, with D tentatively TRBD1 (6 bases). V lost 3 bases and J 2 bases, leaving 13 bases between the germline ends. Per the germline V gene, CDR1 is SQVTM and CDR2 is ANQGSEA. The CDR3 sequence is 14 residues long. Variable domain in full (rest from reference TRBV29-1 and TRBJ1-1): SAVISQKPSRDICQRGTSLTIQCQVDSQVTMMFWYRQQPGQSLTLIATANQGSEATYESGFVIDKFPISRPNLTFSTLTVSNMSPEDSSIYLCSVEEQGINTEAFFGQGTRLTVV.